This TCR beta chain was identified during a study of HIV-infected children after antiretroviral therapy interruption. Study summary: Recorded EBV and CMV exposure existed for most children. Interruption-arm sampling covered weeks 0, 12, interruption end (24 or 48), and about 3 years post-study. Study outcomes and limitations: Minor non-naive CD45RA+ populations, like EMRA or stem memory, might contaminate naive sorts. After treatment interruption started, naive CD4+ CDR3 overlap across time points dropped.

RNA-based 3' RACE libraries used unique molecular identifiers. TCRdb fed the 3' RACE reads into MiXCR, producing one record per CDR3 protein. The table lists some 41,000 distinct CDR3 sequences, about 6.5% of them singletons. Stated treatment: PENTA 11 planned treatment interruption arm or continuous ART arm. V dropped 5 bases and J dropped 5; count of bases not matched to a gene: 8. CDR1 and CDR2 (germline): SGHRS, YFSETQ. The CDR3 spans 15 residues. Details on this clonotype: Its cognate antigen is unknown.

The receptor's source is a pool of human donors with HIV. Source: CD45RA+ CD4+ T cells from PBMCs, pooled from several time points, taken from a donor given antiretroviral therapy, either interrupted or continuous. The subset: naive CD4+ CD45RA+ CD45RO- T cells. This sequence joins TRBV5-1 and TRBJ2-5, with 11 bases identical to TRBD2. CDR3 loop: CASSRTSGLSETQYF. The CDR3 DNA follows: TGCGCCAGCAGTCGGACTAGCGGGTTGTCGGAGACCCAGTACTTC.